This TCR beta chain was captured in a study of shared clonotypes between healthy human individuals. Germline lookup yields CDR1 LNHNV and CDR2 YYDKDF (reference sequence). Between the trimmed V and J ends, which lost 8 bases and 1 base, there was a span of 7 bases. The CDR3 runs to 12 residues. Profiled with immunoSEQ multiplex PCR; TCRdb holds only in-frame clones, not every one. The sample shows around 550,000 clones, 90% to 96% of them seen only once. The TCR was taken from a woman aged 25 to 45 in good health. Sequences were obtained from naive CD4+ T cells sorted from blood. Subset given: CD45RA+ positively selected. V gene TRBV15 combines with J gene TRBJ2-3; D ambiguous. The CDR3, as DNA: TGTGCCACCGGGATGGGCACAGATACGCAGTATTTT. Its translation: CATGMGTDTQYF. Full variable domain (rest looked up from reference TRBV15 and TRBJ2-3): DAMVIQNPRYQVTQFGKPVTLSCSQTLNHNVMYWYQQKSSQAPKLLFHYYDKDFNNEADTPDNFQSRRPNTSFCFLDIRSPGLGDTAMYLCATGMGTDTQYFGPGTRLTVL.